The 27 T cell receptor beta chains below were found in one sample sequenced in a study of cytomegalovirus exposure and HLA in healthy donors. Amplification used 60 Vbeta primers and 13 Jbeta primers. TCRdb keeps only in-frame clones here, not all; method: immunoSEQ multiplex PCR. The sample table includes about 120,000 clones. Sequencing input: PBMCs. These receptors all come from a man aged 40-49 years in good health and CMV-seropositive.

The gene calls are TRBV6-5 and TRBJ1-2; a weak D match, TRBD1 (5 bases). Germline V gene data show CDR1 as MNHEY and CDR2 as SVGAGI. The CDR3 runs 13 residues. V shed 5 bases and J shed 3 bases, with 10 bases lying between them. CDR3 sequence: CASSPRGYYGYTF. CDR3 coding DNA: TGTGCCAGCAGTCCGCGGGGGTACTATGGCTACACCTTC.

The J gene is TRBJ1-1, the V gene TRBV4-3; D unclear. Germline lookup yields CDR1 LGHNA and CDR2 YSLEER. The germline V and J ends were trimmed by 1 base and 5 bases, with 5 bases remaining between them. The CDR3 length is 12 residues. CDR3 nucleotide sequence: TGCGCCAGCAGCCAAGGGCGGACTGAAGCTTTCTTT. Protein sequence: CASSQGRTEAFF.

The chain couples TRBV6-1 to TRBJ1-5; D call uncertain. Per germline, CDR1 MNHNS and CDR2 SASEGT. This CDR3 contains 13 residues. Trimming shortened V by 0 bases and J by 7 bases, and 7 bases separated the two germline ends. CDR3: CASSEAGLQPQHF. Written as DNA, the CDR3 is TGTGCCAGCAGTGAAGCTGGACTCCAGCCCCAGCATTTT.

The chain uses TRBV2 and TRBJ2-5; 9 bases are a match to TRBD2. The DNA matches TRBJ2-7 better at its end, which makes the J call doubtful. The CDR3 extends over 15 amino acids. Germline loops: CDR1 SNHLY, CDR2 FYNNEI. CDR3: CASKRGSGSSYEQYF. The CDR3, as DNA: TGTGCCAGCAAGAGGGGTAGCGGGAGCTCCTACGAGCAGTACTTC.

The J gene is TRBJ2-3, the V gene TRBV6-5; D is undetermined. The V gene lost 4 bases and the J gene lost 0 bases, with 14 bases spanning the gap. Germline assignment: CDR1 MNHEY and CDR2 SVGAGI. The CDR3 contains 16 residues. CDR3 residues: CASSWAGDTSTDTQYF. The DNA for the CDR3 is TGTGCCAGCAGTTGGGCAGGCGATACTAGCACAGATACGCAGTATTTT.

This chain uses TRBV28 with TRBJ2-1; 8 nucleotides align to TRBD2. Trimming removed 3 bases from V and 6 bases from J; junction bases left unmatched: 19. The CDR3 is 19 amino acids. Germline V gives CDR1 MDHEN, CDR2 SYDVKM. The CDR3 region has the DNA TGTGCCAGCAGTTTCGTTGAGGGGCGGGGGGAACATTTCTTCAATGAGCAGTTCTTC. Its protein is CASSFVEGRGEHFFNEQFF.

The CDR3 region is CASGLGRGPQHF. The CDR3 DNA sequence: TGTGCTAGTGGTTTGGGTCGGGGGCCCCAGCATTTT. The chain has TRBV12-5 and TRBJ1-5; D is uncertain. CDR3 length: 12 amino acids. CDR1 is LGHNT, CDR2 FRNRAP, per germline. V was pared by 1 base and J by 9 bases, with 7 bases between.

The gene calls are TRBV29-1 and TRBJ2-5; tentatively, D is TRBD1 (6 bases). Trimming shortened V by 4 bases and J by 5 bases, and 14 bases separated the two germline ends. The CDR3 runs to 13 residues. CDR1 and CDR2 (germline): SQVTM, ANQGSEA. CDR3: CSVVGAQGETQYF. The CDR3 region has the DNA TGCAGCGTTGTGGGGGCGCAGGGTGAGACCCAGTACTTC.

The genes are TRBV28 and TRBJ2-1; maybe TRBD2 (6 bases). The CDR3 has 16 amino acids. The V gene lost 6 bases and the J gene lost 4 bases, with 19 bases spanning the gap. Germline V gene lookup returns CDR1 MDHEN and CDR2 SYDVKM. CDR3 in amino acids: CASSAGSQRRYNEQFF. The CDR3 nucleotides are TGTGCCAGCAGCGCGGGGTCCCAGCGGAGATACAATGAGCAGTTCTTC.

CDR3 residues: CAISVTGNTGELFF. CDR3 coding DNA: TGTGCCATCAGTGTAACAGGGAACACCGGGGAGCTGTTTTTT. The chain has TRBV10-3 and TRBJ2-2, with D tentatively TRBD1 (5 bases). Germline values: CDR1 ENHRY, CDR2 SYGVKD. The CDR3 totals 14 residues. The V and J ends lost 4 bases and 1 base respectively, with 7 bases between them.

The genes are TRBV15 and TRBJ2-7; possible D gene TRBD2, 5 bases. There are 14 residues in the CDR3. Looked up from germline, CDR1 is LNHNV and CDR2 is YYDKDF (reference sequence). Trimming took 1 base from V and 6 from J, leaving 13 bases between them. CDR3 in amino acids: CATSRGGKIIEQYF. CDR3 DNA: TGTGCCACCAGCAGAGGAGGGAAGATAATCGAGCAGTACTTC.

Worth noting for this clone: Other nucleotide sequences in the sample specify the same CDR3. The V call is TRBV20-1, the J call TRBJ2-4; TRBD1 aligns across 7 bases. Germline trimming cut 6 bases from V and 14 bases from J; bases unmatched to any gene: 7. The CDR3 consists of 10 residues. Germline loops: CDR1 DFQATT, CDR2 SNEGSKA (reference sequence). The CDR3 spells CSAPLDREYF. The CDR3 DNA sequence: TGCAGTGCCCCCCTTGACAGGGAGTACTTC.

The chain joins TRBV7-3 to TRBJ2-5, with a tentative D call TRBD1 (6 bases). The CDR3 extends over 15 amino acids. Germline lookup yields CDR1 SGHTA and CDR2 FQGTGA. The germline V and J ends were trimmed by 2 bases and 4 bases, with 14 bases remaining between them. In DNA form, the CDR3 reads TGTGCCAGCAGCTTAGGGGGCGGACGCGCAGAGACCCAGTACTTC. It codes for CASSLGGGRAETQYF.

The chain recombines TRBV4-1 with TRBJ2-7; D might be TRBD2 (6 bases). CDR3 length equals 14 residues. Germline V gives CDR1 MGHRA, CDR2 YSYEKL. With 1 base removed from V and 3 bases from J, the gap between germline ends came to 10 bases. CDR3 coding DNA: TGCGCCAGCAGCCAAGCCGGGAGCGTCTACGAGCAGTACTTC. As protein: CASSQAGSVYEQYF.

This chain links TRBV5-6 with TRBJ1-5; D is perhaps TRBD1 (6 bases). CDR1 and CDR2 from the germline V gene are SGHDT and YYEEEE. V dropped 2 bases and J dropped 3 bases, with 12 bases sitting between them. The CDR3 covers 15 residues. The CDR3 region has the DNA TGTGCCAGCAGCTTAGGAACGGGACACAATCAGCCCCAGCATTTT. This sequence encodes CASSLGTGHNQPQHF. The full variable domain, rest sourced from reference TRBV5-6 and TRBJ1-5, is DAGVTQSPTHLIKTRGQQVTLRCSPKSGHDTVSWYQQALGQGPQFIFQYYEEEERQRGNFPDRFSGHQFPNYSSELNVNALLLGDSALYLCASSLGTGHNQPQHFGDGTRLSIL.

The chain links TRBV6-5 to TRBJ2-3, with D hard to call. Trimming removed 8 bases from V and 8 bases from J, with 11 bases in between. The germline V gene encodes CDR1 MNHEY and CDR2 SVGAGI. The CDR3 extends over 11 amino acids. The CDR3 reads CASRSMSTQYF. Here the CDR3 DNA reads TGTGCCAGCCGGTCCATGAGTACGCAGTATTTT.

The rearrangement uses TRBV29-1 and TRBJ1-2, with D tentatively TRBD1 (6 bases). Trimming stripped 8 bases from V and 8 bases from J, with 21 bases between. Per the germline V gene, CDR1 is SQVTM and CDR2 is ANQGSEA. The CDR3 covers 13 residues. CDR3 in amino acids: CSLRGGQGQGYTF. CDR3 nucleotide sequence: TGCAGCCTGAGGGGGGGCCAGGGCCAAGGCTACACCTTC.

The chain combines TRBV28 with TRBJ2-7; D perhaps matches TRBD1 (6 bases). Germline CDR1 MDHEN, CDR2 SYDVKM. Trimming removed 5 bases from V and 3 bases from J, with 14 bases in between. The CDR3 is 14 amino acids. This CDR3 is CASSPPRGGYEQYF. The CDR3 DNA sequence: TGTGCCAGCAGTCCCCCCAGAGGGGGCTACGAGCAGTACTTC.

The chain links TRBV7-2 to TRBJ2-6, with 7 bases lining up with TRBD2. The CDR3 loop spans 13 amino acids. The ends lost 11 bases at V and 2 bases at J; junction bases unmatched: 3. Germline V lookup: CDR1 SGHTA, CDR2 FQGNSA. CDR3 residues: CASREAGANVLTF. The CDR3 DNA sequence: TGTGCCTCCCGGGAGGCTGGGGCCAACGTCCTGACTTTC.

This chain joins TRBV2 and TRBJ2-5; TRBD2 matches at 8 bases. V trimming: 6 bases; J trimming: 1 base; junction bases outside the gene matches: 4. The germline V gene has CDR1 SNHLY and CDR2 FYNNEI. The CDR3 totals 14 residues. The CDR3 DNA reads as TGTGCCAGCAGCGCACGGGGGGGCCAAGAGACCCAGTACTTC. Translation gives CASSARGGQETQYF.

The chain joins TRBV2 to TRBJ1-2; perhaps TRBD1 as D (6 bases). The length of the CDR3 is 14 residues. Germline values: CDR1 SNHLY, CDR2 FYNNEI. Trimming stripped 6 bases from V and 2 bases from J, with 13 bases between. The DNA of the CDR3 is TGTGCCAGCAGCCTGAAGACAGGAAACTATGGCTACACCTTC. As protein: CASSLKTGNYGYTF.

The J gene is TRBJ2-3, the V gene TRBV2; 7 positions agree with TRBD2. CDR1 is SNHLY, CDR2 FYNNEI, per germline. The CDR3 runs 13 residues. Unmatched junction bases numbered 7, after V lost 7 bases and J lost 6 bases. The DNA for the CDR3 is TGTGCCAGCACTAGCGGACTGATGGATACGCAGTATTTT. Its translation is CASTSGLMDTQYF. Full variable domain (outside the CDR3, taken from reference TRBV2 and TRBJ2-3): EPEVTQTPSHQVTQMGQEVILRCVPISNHLYFYWYRQILGQKVEFLVSFYNNEISEKSEIFDDQFSVERPDGSNFTLKIRSTKLEDSAMYFCASTSGLMDTQYFGPGTRLTVL.

The chain links TRBV7-2 to TRBJ2-1, with 7 nucleotides matching TRBD2. The CDR3 length is 17 residues. V was clipped by 0 bases and J by 5 bases; unmatched bases: 10. Germline V gene data show CDR1 as SGHTA and CDR2 as FQGNSA. This CDR3 is CASSLASGTPPNNEQFF. CDR3 sequence (DNA): TGTGCCAGCAGCTTAGCGAGCGGGACTCCCCCAAACAATGAGCAGTTCTTC.

The rearrangement links TRBV5-1 to TRBJ2-3; tentative D call: TRBD1 (7 bases). Trimming took 2 bases from V and 2 from J, leaving 12 bases between them. This CDR3 region has 15 residues. CDR1 and CDR2 from the germline V gene are SGHRS and YFSETQ. The CDR3 loop is CASSFGGTVTDTQYF. DNA for the CDR3: TGCGCCAGCAGCTTTGGGGGGACAGTCACAGATACGCAGTATTTT.

The chain joins TRBV28 to TRBJ2-2; a possible D gene is TRBD1 (6 bases). Germline V gene lookup returns CDR1 MDHEN and CDR2 SYDVKM. V lost 7 bases, J lost 3 bases, and 12 bases lay in between. The CDR3 spans 14 residues. CDR3 coding DNA: TGTGCCAGCACCACGGACAGAGACACCGGGGAGCTGTTTTTT. The encoded protein is CASTTDRDTGELFF.

The chain joins TRBV7-9 to TRBJ2-1; D ambiguous. From germline, CDR1 is SEHNR and CDR2 FQNEAQ (reference sequence). This CDR3 is 12 amino acids long. Trimming shortened V by 6 bases and J by 9 bases, and 12 bases separated the two germline ends. In DNA form, the CDR3 reads TGTGCCAGCAGTGAACGACAATTTGAGCAGTTCTTC. Its protein is CASSERQFEQFF. The full variable domain, with the rest looked up from reference TRBV7-9 and TRBJ2-1, is DTGVSQNPRHKITKRGQNVTFRCDPISEHNRLYWYRQTLGQGPEFLTYFQNEAQLEKSRLLSDRFSAERPKGSFSTLEIQRTEQGDSAMYLCASSERQFEQFFGPGTRLTVL.

The J gene is TRBJ2-1, the V gene TRBV6-1, with TRBD1 matching over 7 bases. The V gene's germline CDR1 is MNHNS and CDR2 SASEGT. The CDR3 is 14 amino acids. J gave up 12 bases and V 6 bases, and 14 bases lay outside the gene matches. CDR3 nucleotide sequence: TGTGCCAGCAGGACAGGGCAGTCGATTTGGGGGCAGTTCTTC. As protein: CASRTGQSIWGQFF.